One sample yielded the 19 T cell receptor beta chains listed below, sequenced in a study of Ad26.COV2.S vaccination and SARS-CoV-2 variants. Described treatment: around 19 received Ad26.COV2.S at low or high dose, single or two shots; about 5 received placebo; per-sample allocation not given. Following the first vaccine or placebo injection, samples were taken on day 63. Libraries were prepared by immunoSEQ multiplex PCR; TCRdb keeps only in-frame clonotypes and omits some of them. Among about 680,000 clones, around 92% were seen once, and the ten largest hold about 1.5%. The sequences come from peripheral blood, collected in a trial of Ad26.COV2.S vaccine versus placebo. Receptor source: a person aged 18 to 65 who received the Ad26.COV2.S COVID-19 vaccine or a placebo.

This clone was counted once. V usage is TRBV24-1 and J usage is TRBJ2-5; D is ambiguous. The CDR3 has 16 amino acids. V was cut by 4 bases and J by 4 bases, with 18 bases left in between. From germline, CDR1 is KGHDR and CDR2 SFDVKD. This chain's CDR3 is CATSDSGPVGRETQYF. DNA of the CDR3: TGTGCCACCAGTGACTCCGGGCCAGTGGGTAGAGAGACCCAGTACTTC.

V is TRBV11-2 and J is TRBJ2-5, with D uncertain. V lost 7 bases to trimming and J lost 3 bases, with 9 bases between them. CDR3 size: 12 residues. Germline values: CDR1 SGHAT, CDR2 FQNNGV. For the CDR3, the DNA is TGTGCCAGCACCCAGCTTAAAGAGACCCAGTACTTC. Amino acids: CASTQLKETQYF. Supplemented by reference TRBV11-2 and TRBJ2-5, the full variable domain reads EAGVAQSPRYKIIEKRQSVAFWCNPISGHATLYWYQQILGQGPKLLIQFQNNGVVDDSQLPKDRFSAERLKGVDSTLKIQPAKLEDSAVYLCASTQLKETQYFGPGTRLLVL.

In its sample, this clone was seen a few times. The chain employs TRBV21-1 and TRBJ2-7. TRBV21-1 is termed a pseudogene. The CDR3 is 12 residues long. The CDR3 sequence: CASESISAGQYF. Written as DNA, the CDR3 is TGTGCCAGCGAATCCATCTCGGCTGGACAGTACTTC.

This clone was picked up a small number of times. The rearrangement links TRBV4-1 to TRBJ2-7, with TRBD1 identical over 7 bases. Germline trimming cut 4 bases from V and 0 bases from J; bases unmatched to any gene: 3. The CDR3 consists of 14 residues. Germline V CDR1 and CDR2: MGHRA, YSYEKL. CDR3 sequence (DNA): TGCGCCAGCAGCCCGCGGACAGGCTCCTACGAGCAGTACTTC. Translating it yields CASSPRTGSYEQYF.

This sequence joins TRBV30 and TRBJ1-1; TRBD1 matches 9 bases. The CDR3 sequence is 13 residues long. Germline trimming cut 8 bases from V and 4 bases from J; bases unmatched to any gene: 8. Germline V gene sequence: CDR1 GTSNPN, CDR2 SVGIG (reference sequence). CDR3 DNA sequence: TGTGCCAGGACAGGGGCCTTTGGCACTGAAGCTTTCTTT. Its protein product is CARTGAFGTEAFF.

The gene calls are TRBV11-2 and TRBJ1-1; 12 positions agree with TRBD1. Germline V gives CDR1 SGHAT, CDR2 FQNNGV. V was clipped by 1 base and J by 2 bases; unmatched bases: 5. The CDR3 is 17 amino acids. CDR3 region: CASSLGLGQGANTEAFF. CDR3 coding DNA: TGTGCCAGCAGCTTAGGCTTGGGACAGGGGGCAAACACTGAAGCTTTCTTT.

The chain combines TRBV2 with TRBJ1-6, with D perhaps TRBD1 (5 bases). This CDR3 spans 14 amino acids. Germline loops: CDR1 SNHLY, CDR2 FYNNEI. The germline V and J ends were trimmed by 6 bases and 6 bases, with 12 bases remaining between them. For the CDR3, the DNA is TGTGCCAGCAGCGCCTCGGGACGTAATTCACCCCTCCACTTT. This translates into CASSASGRNSPLHF.

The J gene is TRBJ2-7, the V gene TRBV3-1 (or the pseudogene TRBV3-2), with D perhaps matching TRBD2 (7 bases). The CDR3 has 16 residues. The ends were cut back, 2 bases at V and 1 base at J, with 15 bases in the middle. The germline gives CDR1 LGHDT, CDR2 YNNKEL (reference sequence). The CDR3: CASSQRGGRRSYEQYF. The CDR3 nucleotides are TGTGCCAGCAGCCAAAGGGGGGGGCGCCGGTCCTACGAGCAGTACTTC.

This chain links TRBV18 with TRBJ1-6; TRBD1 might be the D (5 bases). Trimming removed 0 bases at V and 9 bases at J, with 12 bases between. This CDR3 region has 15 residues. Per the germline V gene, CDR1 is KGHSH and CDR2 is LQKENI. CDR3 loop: CASSPPRGESSPLHF. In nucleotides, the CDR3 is TGTGCCAGCTCACCACCCCGGGGGGAGAGTTCACCCCTCCACTTT.

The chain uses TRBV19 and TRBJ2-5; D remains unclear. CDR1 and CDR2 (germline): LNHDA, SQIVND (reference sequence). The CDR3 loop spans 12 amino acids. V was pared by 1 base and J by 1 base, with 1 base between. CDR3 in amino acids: CASSIAQETQYF. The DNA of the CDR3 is TGTGCCAGTAGTATAGCCCAAGAGACCCAGTACTTC.

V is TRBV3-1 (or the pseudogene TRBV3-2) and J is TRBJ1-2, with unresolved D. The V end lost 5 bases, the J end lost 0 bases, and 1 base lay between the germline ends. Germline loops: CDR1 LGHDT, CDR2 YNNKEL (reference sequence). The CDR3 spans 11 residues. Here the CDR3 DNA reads TGTGCCAGCAGCTCTAACTATGGCTACACCTTC. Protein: CASSSNYGYTF.

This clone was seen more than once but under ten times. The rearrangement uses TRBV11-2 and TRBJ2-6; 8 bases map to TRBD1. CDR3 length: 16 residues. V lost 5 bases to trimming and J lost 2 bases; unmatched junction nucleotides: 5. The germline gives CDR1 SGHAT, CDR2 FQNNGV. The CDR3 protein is CASSPQGAPGANVLTF. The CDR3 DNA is TGTGCCAGCAGCCCCCAGGGGGCGCCTGGGGCCAACGTCCTGACTTTC.

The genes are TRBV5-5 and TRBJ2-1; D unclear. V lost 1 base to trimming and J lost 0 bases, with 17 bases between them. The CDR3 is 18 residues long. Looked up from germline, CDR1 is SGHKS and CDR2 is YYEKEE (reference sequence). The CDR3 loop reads CASSLKTHPSISYNEQFF. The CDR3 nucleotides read TGTGCCAGCAGCTTGAAAACTCATCCCTCGATCTCCTACAATGAGCAGTTCTTC. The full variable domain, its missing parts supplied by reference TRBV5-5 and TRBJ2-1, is DAGVTQSPTHLIKTRGQQVTLRCSPISGHKSVSWYQQVLGQGPQFIFQYYEKEERGRGNFPDRFSARQFPNYSSELNVNALLLGDSALYLCASSLKTHPSISYNEQFFGPGTRLTVL.

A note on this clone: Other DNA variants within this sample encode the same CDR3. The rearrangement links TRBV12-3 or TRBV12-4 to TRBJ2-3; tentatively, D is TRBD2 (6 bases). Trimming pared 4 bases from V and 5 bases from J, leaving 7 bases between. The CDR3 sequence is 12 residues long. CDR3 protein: CASSSGGDTQYF. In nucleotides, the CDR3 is TGTGCCAGCAGTTCCGGGGGAGATACGCAGTATTTT.

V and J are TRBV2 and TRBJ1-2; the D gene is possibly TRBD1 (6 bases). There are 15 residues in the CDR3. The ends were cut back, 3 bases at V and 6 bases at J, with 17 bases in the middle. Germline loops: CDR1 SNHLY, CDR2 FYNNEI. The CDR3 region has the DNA TGTGCCAGCAGTGATACCGGGACAATTCGTCATGGCTACACCTTC. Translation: CASSDTGTIRHGYTF.

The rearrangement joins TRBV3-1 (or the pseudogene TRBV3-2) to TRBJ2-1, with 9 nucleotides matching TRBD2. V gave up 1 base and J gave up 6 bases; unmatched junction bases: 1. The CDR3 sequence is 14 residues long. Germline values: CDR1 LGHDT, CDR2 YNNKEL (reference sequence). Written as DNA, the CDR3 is TGTGCCAGCAGCCAAGGTAGCGGGAGCAATGAGCAGTTCTTC. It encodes CASSQGSGSNEQFF.

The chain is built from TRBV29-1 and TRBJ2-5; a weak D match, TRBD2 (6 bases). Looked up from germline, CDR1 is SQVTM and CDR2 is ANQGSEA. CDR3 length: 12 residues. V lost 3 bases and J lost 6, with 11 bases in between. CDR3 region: CSVDPSDKTQYF. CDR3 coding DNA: TGCAGCGTTGATCCTAGCGACAAGACCCAGTACTTC.

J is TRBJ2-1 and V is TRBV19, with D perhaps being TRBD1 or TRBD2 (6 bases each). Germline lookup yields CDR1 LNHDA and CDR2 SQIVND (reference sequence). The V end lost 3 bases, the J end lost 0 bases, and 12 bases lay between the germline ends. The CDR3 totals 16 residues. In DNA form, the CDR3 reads TGTGCCAGTAGTATTGTAGGAGGGGGCTCCTACAATGAGCAGTTCTTC. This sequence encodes CASSIVGGGSYNEQFF.

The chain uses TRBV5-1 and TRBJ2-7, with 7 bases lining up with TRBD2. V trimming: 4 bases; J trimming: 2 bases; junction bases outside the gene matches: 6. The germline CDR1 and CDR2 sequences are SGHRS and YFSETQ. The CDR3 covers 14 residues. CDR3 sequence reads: CASSIPSGTYEQYF. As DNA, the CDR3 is TGCGCCAGCAGCATTCCTAGCGGAACCTACGAGCAGTACTTC.